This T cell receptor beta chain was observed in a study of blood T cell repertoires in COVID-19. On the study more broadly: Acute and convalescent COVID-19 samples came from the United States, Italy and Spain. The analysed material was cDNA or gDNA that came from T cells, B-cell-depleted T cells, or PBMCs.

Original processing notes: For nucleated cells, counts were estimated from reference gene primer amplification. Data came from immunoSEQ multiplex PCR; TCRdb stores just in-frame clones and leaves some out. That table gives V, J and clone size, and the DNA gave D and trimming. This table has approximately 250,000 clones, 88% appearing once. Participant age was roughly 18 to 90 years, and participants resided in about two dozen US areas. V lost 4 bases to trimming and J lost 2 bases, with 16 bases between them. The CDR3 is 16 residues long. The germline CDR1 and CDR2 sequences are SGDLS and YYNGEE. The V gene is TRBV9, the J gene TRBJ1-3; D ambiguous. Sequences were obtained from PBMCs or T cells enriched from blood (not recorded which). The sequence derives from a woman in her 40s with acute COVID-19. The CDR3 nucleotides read TGTGCCAGCAGCTTCCCAAGCGGGGTTGCTGGAAACACCATATATTTT. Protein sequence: CASSFPSGVAGNTIYF.